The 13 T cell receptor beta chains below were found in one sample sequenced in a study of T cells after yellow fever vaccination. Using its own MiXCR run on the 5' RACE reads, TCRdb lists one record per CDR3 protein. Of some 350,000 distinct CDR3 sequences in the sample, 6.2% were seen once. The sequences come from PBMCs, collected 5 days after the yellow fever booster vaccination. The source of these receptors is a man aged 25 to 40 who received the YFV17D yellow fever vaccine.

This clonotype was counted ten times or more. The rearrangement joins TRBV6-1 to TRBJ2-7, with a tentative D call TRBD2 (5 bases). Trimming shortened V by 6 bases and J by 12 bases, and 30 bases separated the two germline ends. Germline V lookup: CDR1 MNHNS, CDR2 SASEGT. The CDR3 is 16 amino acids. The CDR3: CASSGDGPPTSGPGYF. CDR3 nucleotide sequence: TGTGCCAGCAGCGGCGATGGACCTCCTACGAGCGGTCCTGGGTACTTC.

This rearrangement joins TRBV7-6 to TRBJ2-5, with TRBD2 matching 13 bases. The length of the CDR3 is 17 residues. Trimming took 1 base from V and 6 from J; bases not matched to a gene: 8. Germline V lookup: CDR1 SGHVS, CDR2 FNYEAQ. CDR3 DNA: TGTGCCAGCAGCTTAGTAACTAGCGGGAGGGCCGCAAAGACCCAGTACTTC. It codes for CASSLVTSGRAAKTQYF.

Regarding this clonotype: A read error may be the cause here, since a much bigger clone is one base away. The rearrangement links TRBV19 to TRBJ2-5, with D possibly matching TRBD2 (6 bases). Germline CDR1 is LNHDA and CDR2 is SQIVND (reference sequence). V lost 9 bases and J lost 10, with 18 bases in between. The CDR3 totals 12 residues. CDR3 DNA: TGTGCCAGCGCGACAGACGCGGGGAACCAGTACTTC. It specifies CASATDAGNQYF.

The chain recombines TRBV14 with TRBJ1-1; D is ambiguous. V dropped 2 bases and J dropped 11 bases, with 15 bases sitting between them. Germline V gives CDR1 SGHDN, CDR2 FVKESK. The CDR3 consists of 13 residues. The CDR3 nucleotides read TGTGCCAGCAGCCAACTGGGTAAAAGTGTGGCTTTCTTT. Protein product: CASSQLGKSVAFF.

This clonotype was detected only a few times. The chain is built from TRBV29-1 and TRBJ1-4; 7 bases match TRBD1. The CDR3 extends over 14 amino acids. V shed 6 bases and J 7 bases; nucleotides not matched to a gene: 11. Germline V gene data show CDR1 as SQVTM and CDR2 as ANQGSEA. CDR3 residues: CSVTGGGTAEKLFF. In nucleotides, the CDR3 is TGCAGCGTCACCGGCGGAGGGACAGCTGAAAAACTGTTTTTT.

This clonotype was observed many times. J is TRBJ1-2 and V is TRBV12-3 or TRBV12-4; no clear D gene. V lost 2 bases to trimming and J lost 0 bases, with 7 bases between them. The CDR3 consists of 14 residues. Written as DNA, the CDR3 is TGTGCCAGCAGTTTACGGGGTTCTAACTATGGCTACACCTTC. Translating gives CASSLRGSNYGYTF.

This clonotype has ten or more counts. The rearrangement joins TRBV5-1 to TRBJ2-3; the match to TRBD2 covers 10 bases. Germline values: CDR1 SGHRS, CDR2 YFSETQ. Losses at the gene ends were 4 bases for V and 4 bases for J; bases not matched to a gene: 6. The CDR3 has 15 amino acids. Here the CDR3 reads CASSREAGGADTQYF. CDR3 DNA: TGCGCCAGCAGCCGGGAAGCGGGGGGGGCAGATACGCAGTATTTT.

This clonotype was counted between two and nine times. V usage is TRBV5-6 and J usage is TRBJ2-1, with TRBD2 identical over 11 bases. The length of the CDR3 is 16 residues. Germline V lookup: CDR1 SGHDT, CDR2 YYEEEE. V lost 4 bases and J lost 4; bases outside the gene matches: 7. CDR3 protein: CASSKIGTSGYNEQFF. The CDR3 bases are TGTGCCAGCAGCAAGATTGGGACTAGCGGTTACAATGAGCAGTTCTTC.

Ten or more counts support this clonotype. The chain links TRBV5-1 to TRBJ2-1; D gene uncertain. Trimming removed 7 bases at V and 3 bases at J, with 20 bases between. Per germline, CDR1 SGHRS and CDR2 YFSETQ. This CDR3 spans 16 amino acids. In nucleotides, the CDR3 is TGCGCCAGCGGCCGCCCGGGCAGGTCCCTCTACAATGAGCAGTTCTTC. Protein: CASGRPGRSLYNEQFF.

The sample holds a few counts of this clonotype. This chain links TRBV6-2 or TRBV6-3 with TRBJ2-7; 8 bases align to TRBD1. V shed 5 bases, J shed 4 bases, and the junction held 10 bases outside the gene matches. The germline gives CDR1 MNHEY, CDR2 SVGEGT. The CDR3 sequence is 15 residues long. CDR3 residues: CASSGRGPRRYEQYF. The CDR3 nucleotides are TGTGCCAGCAGTGGCAGGGGGCCCCGGCGATACGAGCAGTACTTC.

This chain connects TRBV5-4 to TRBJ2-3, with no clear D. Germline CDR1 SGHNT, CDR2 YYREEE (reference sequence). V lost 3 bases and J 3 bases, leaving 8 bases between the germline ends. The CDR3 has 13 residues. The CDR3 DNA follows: TGTGCCAGCAGCTCTTGGGAAACAGATACGCAGTATTTT. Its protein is CASSSWETDTQYF.

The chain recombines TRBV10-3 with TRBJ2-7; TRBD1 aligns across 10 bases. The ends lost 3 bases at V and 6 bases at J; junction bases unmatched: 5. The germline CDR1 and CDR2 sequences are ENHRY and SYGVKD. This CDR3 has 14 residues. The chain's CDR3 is CAISEWDRGSEQYF. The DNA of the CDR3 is TGTGCCATCAGTGAATGGGACAGGGGAAGCGAGCAGTACTTC.

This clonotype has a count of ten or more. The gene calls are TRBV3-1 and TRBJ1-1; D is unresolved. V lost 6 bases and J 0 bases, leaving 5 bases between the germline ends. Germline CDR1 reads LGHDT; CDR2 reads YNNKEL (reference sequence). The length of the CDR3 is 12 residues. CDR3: CASRGMNTEAFF. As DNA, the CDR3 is TGTGCCAGCAGGGGAATGAACACTGAAGCTTTCTTT.